Presented here are 14 T cell receptor beta chains from one specimen sequenced in a study of blood T cell repertoires in COVID-19. Libraries were prepared by immunoSEQ multiplex PCR; TCRdb keeps only in-frame clonotypes and omits some of them. The table has about 170,000 clones, over 75% seen once. The material sequenced was PBMCs or T cells enriched from blood (not recorded which). These receptors were obtained from a human donor with acute COVID-19. The donor label of this sample is uncertain.

This chain connects TRBV4-1 to TRBJ1-1, with TRBD1 matching over 10 bases. Per the germline V gene, CDR1 is MGHRA and CDR2 is YSYEKL. V dropped 3 bases and J dropped 4; count of bases not matched to a gene: 5. The CDR3 is made up of 15 amino acids. This CDR3 reads CASSQPTGGITEAFF. The CDR3 DNA reads TGCGCCAGCAGCCAGCCGACAGGGGGCATCACTGAAGCTTTCTTT.

V gene TRBV7-9 combines with J gene TRBJ2-5; 7 bases are shared with TRBD2. V lost 1 base, J lost 5 bases, and 4 bases stayed unmatched. The CDR3 loop spans 14 amino acids. Germline V gene sequence: CDR1 SEHNR, CDR2 FQNEAQ (reference sequence). CDR3 sequence reads: CASSLGGTTETQYF. CDR3 DNA sequence: TGTGCCAGCAGCTTAGGGGGGACTACCGAGACCCAGTACTTC.

The chain links TRBV5-1 to TRBJ2-1, with D possibly TRBD2 on 7 matching bases. The CDR3 covers 15 residues. V was trimmed by 1 base and J by 4 bases, leaving 12 bases between them. Germline V gene lookup returns CDR1 SGHRS and CDR2 YFSETQ. As DNA, the CDR3 is TGCGCCAGCAGCTTGAAAGGGGGAGGGTACAATGAGCAGTTCTTC. This gives the protein CASSLKGGGYNEQFF. The whole variable domain, filled in from reference TRBV5-1 and TRBJ2-1, reads KAGVTQTPRYLIKTRGQQVTLSCSPISGHRSVSWYQQTPGQGLQFLFEYFSETQRNKGNFPGRFSGRQFSNSRSEMNVSTLELGDSALYLCASSLKGGGYNEQFFGPGTRLTVL.

V gene TRBV5-1 combines with J gene TRBJ2-5; D might be TRBD1 (6 bases). Trimming left V 2 bases short and J 9 bases short, with 11 bases between. CDR3 size: 12 residues. The germline V gene has CDR1 SGHRS and CDR2 YFSETQ. CDR3 coding DNA: TGCGCCAGCAGCTTAAAACCAGGGGCCCAGTACTTC. Translation: CASSLKPGAQYF.

The V gene is TRBV5-1, the J gene TRBJ2-5, with TRBD1 identical over 10 bases. J lost 4 bases, V lost 3 bases, and 3 bases had no gene match. Germline CDR1 reads SGHRS; CDR2 reads YFSETQ. CDR3 length equals 14 residues. CDR3 sequence reads: CASSSTGGGETQYF. DNA for the CDR3: TGCGCCAGCAGCTCGACAGGGGGCGGAGAGACCCAGTACTTC.

The V call is TRBV27, the J call TRBJ1-4; possibly TRBD1 for D (5 bases). CDR3 size: 16 residues. V gave up 2 bases and J gave up 0 bases, with 10 bases separating them. Germline V gene data show CDR1 as MNHEY and CDR2 as SMNVEV (reference sequence). CDR3 protein: CASSLRGLATNEKLFF. The DNA for the CDR3 is TGTGCCAGCAGTTTAAGGGGACTTGCAACTAATGAAAAACTGTTTTTT.

This chain connects TRBV7-6 to TRBJ2-5, with 14 nucleotides matching TRBD2. There are 16 residues in the CDR3. Germline CDR1 is SGHVS and CDR2 is FNYEAQ. With 5 bases clipped from V and 5 bases from J, the junction kept 7 bases outside the gene matches. The CDR3 loop is CASSSGLAGGSETQYF. CDR3 nucleotides: TGTGCCAGCAGCAGCGGACTAGCGGGGGGTTCGGAGACCCAGTACTTC.

V is TRBV6-2 or TRBV6-3 and J is TRBJ2-3, with 10 bases identical to TRBD2. Looked up from germline, CDR1 is MNHEY and CDR2 is SVGEGT. The CDR3 consists of 15 residues. V gave up 3 bases and J gave up 4 bases; unmatched junction bases: 4. The CDR3 protein is CASSYSGGLADTQYF. DNA for the CDR3: TGTGCCAGCAGTTATAGCGGGGGGCTAGCAGATACGCAGTATTTT.

About this clone itself: It is likely a read error, because the conserved phenylalanine at the end of the CDR3 is missing. No DNA is shown, since the ends of the CDR3 on it are uncertain; the CDR3 is the one TCRdb lists. The chain links TRBV4-1 to TRBJ2-3; whether TRBD2, the table's D call, matches the DNA was not checked. With termini counted, the CDR3 has 13 amino acids. In germline, CDR1 is MGHRA, CDR2 YSYEKL. The CDR3 is CASSLGTSPLKGG.

V and J are TRBV6-5 and TRBJ1-4, with 7 bases lining up with TRBD1. Per the germline V gene, CDR1 is MNHEY and CDR2 is SVGAGI. The CDR3 spans 15 residues. With 2 bases clipped from V and 4 bases from J, the junction kept 4 bases outside the gene matches. The CDR3 bases are TGTGCCAGCAGTTACGAGGGGGCCGGTAATGAAAAACTGTTTTTT. This codes for CASSYEGAGNEKLFF.

The chain employs TRBV9 and TRBJ1-4, with 9 bases that match TRBD1. The CDR3 totals 16 residues. Trimming cost V 4 bases and J 7 bases; bases outside gene matches: 11. Germline CDR1 SGDLS, CDR2 YYNGEE. This CDR3 is CASSPTPGTGTEKLFF. The CDR3 DNA follows: TGTGCCAGCAGCCCCACTCCCGGGACAGGGACTGAAAAACTGTTTTTT. The full variable domain, with the rest looked up from reference TRBV9 and TRBJ1-4, is DSGVTQTPKHLITATGQRVTLRCSPRSGDLSVYWYQQSLDQGLQFLIQYYNGEERAKGNILERFSAQQFPDLHSELNLSSLELGDSALYFCASSPTPGTGTEKLFFGSGTQLSVL.

This clone was recorded at least ten times. The V and J genes are TRBV5-5 and TRBJ1-2, with D hard to call. V was clipped by 0 bases and J by 6 bases, with 9 bases between them. Germline assignment: CDR1 SGHKS and CDR2 YYEKEE (reference sequence). CDR3 size: 13 residues. CDR3 sequence: CASSLAGSHGYTF. CDR3 bases: TGTGCCAGCAGCTTGGCGGGGAGCCATGGCTACACCTTC.

J is TRBJ2-7 and V is TRBV11-2; 8 bases align to TRBD1. Germline V gene data show CDR1 as SGHAT and CDR2 as FQNNGV. This CDR3 contains 16 residues. The V segment lost 2 bases and the J segment 4 bases; nucleotides outside the gene matches: 10. CDR3 nucleotides: TGTGCCAGCAGCTTACTGGCAGGGGGCAAGAGGTACGAGCAGTACTTC. This sequence encodes CASSLLAGGKRYEQYF.

The V gene is TRBV3-1 (or the pseudogene TRBV3-2), the J gene TRBJ2-3, with TRBD2 as a possible D gene (5 bases). Germline V lookup: CDR1 LGHDT, CDR2 YNNKEL (reference sequence). This CDR3 spans 14 amino acids. V lost 4 bases to trimming and J lost 10 bases, with 18 bases between them. In DNA form, the CDR3 reads TGTGCCAGCAGCCCACGGGGTGCCACAGTTCCGCAGTATTTT. Its translation is CASSPRGATVPQYF.